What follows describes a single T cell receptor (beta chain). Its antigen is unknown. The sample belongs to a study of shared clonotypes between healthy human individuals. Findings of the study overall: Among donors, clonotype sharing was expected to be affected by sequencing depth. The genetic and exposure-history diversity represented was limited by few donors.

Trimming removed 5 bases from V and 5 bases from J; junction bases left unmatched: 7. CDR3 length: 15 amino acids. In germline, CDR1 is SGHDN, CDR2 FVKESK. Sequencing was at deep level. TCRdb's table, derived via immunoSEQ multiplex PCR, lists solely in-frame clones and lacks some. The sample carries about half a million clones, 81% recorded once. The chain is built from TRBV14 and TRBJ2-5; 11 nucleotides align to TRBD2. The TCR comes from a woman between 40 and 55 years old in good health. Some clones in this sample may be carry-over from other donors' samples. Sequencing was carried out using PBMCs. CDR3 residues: CASSLLAGAIETQYF. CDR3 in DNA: TGTGCCAGCAGCTTACTAGCGGGAGCTATCGAGACCCAGTACTTC.